This entry lists 29 T cell receptor beta chains sequenced from one sample in a study of vaccination and CD4 T cells after COVID-19. As to time point: late sampling 161 to 241 days after vaccination in a few convalescent patients. Via MiXCR, TCRdb re-called the PCR reads, giving one row per CDR3 protein. The sample gives about 36,000 distinct CDR3 sequences, more than 30% of which show up once; approximately 6.3% is in the top ten. Here the sequenced sample was CD4+ T cells from blood, taken about 7 months after SARS-CoV-2 vaccination. The receptor set was obtained from a human donor who had recovered from COVID-19.

The chain employs TRBV15 and TRBJ2-3; D ambiguous. This CDR3 is built from 14 residues. Germline CDR1 LNHNV, CDR2 YYDKDF (reference sequence). Trimming took off 1 base at V and 5 bases at J, with 10 bases between the two ends. This CDR3 reads CATSRGWGRDTQYF. Here the CDR3 DNA reads TGTGCCACCAGCAGAGGGTGGGGTCGAGATACGCAGTATTTT.

This chain joins TRBV20-1 and TRBJ2-1, with D unclear. The germline gives CDR1 DFQATT, CDR2 SNEGSKA (reference sequence). The V gene lost 6 bases and the J gene lost 8 bases, with 8 bases spanning the gap. The CDR3 spans 10 residues. The CDR3 sequence is CSADRYEQFF. CDR3 bases: TGCAGTGCAGATCGGTATGAGCAGTTCTTC.

This sequence joins TRBV18 and TRBJ1-2; D is undetermined. Germline loops: CDR1 KGHSH, CDR2 LQKENI. V lost 2 bases and J 1 base, leaving 17 bases between the germline ends. This CDR3 is 17 amino acids long. CDR3: CASSPSGSRGVNYGYTF. The CDR3 DNA reads as TGTGCCAGCTCACCATCTGGGTCCCGGGGAGTTAACTATGGCTACACCTTC.

This clonotype was detected a few times. The chain combines TRBV10-3 with TRBJ1-2, with 7 bases that match TRBD1. V was clipped by 7 bases and J by 2 bases; unmatched bases: 7. The CDR3 is 14 residues long. Germline values: CDR1 ENHRY, CDR2 SYGVKD. The CDR3 nucleotides are TGTGCCATCACTCCGGGACAGATGAACTATGGCTACACCTTC. It yields the protein CAITPGQMNYGYTF.

Note on this clonotype: A junction boundary mismatches the germline segment, possibly from a read error. The gene calls are TRBV7-2 and TRBJ2-7; 8 nucleotides match TRBD1. The CDR3 has 16 amino acids. Germline assignment: CDR1 SGHTA and CDR2 FQGNSA. Here the CDR3 DNA reads TGCGCCAGCAGCCAAGGCTGGACAGGGAGCTCCTACGAGCAGTACTTC. This translates into CASSQGWTGSSYEQYF.

This clonotype has more than one count but fewer than ten. The chain uses TRBV27 and TRBJ2-5; D is unresolved. CDR3 length: 14 amino acids. Germline V CDR1 and CDR2: MNHEY, SMNVEV (reference sequence). V was cut by 0 bases and J by 0 bases, with 5 bases left in between. The CDR3 loop reads CASSLSRNQETQYF. Here the CDR3 DNA reads TGTGCCAGCAGTTTATCGCGGAACCAAGAGACCCAGTACTTC.

This clonotype was observed a handful of times. The V and J genes are TRBV5-4 and TRBJ2-3; D not certain. V lost 4 bases, J lost 0 bases, and 12 bases lay in between. This CDR3 has 15 amino acids. The V gene's germline CDR1 is SGHNT and CDR2 YYREEE (reference sequence). In DNA form, the CDR3 reads TGTGCCAGCAGCCAGACCTCGGACAGCACAGATACGCAGTATTTT. Translation gives CASSQTSDSTDTQYF. Looking up the rest from reference TRBV5-4 and TRBJ2-3 gives the full variable domain: ETGVTQSPTHLIKTRGQQVTLRCSSQSGHNTVSWYQQALGQGPQFIFQYYREEENGRGNFPPRFSGLQFPNYSSELNVNALELDDSALYLCASSQTSDSTDTQYFGPGTRLTVL.

This clonotype has only a few counts. The chain employs TRBV5-8 and TRBJ2-1, with D possibly TRBD1 on 6 matching bases. Germline V lookup: CDR1 SGHTS, CDR2 YDEGEE. The CDR3 has 14 amino acids. V was cut by 7 bases and J by 3 bases, with 14 bases left in between. The CDR3 region is CASEKGDIYNEQFF. For the CDR3, the DNA is TGTGCCAGCGAGAAGGGGGATATCTACAATGAGCAGTTCTTC.

The V and J genes are TRBV7-9 and TRBJ2-3, with 8 bases matching TRBD2. V gave up 8 bases and J gave up 4 bases; unmatched junction bases: 17. The germline CDR1 and CDR2 sequences are SEHNR and FQNEAQ (reference sequence). This CDR3 is built from 17 residues. The CDR3 reads CASVRRFSGSSPDTQYF. The CDR3 DNA sequence: TGTGCCAGCGTTCGGAGATTCAGCGGGAGTAGTCCAGATACGCAGTATTTT.

The V call is TRBV5-5, the J call TRBJ2-7; possible D gene TRBD1, 6 bases. Deletions cut 4 bases from V and 3 bases from J, with 17 bases between. The CDR3 extends over 15 amino acids. Germline values: CDR1 SGHKS, CDR2 YYEKEE (reference sequence). DNA of the CDR3: TGTGCCAGCAGCCCCTCCCCAGGACAGAGCTACGAGCAGTACTTC. Translation: CASSPSPGQSYEQYF.

Here the CDR3 reads CASSLFGSEDGYEQYF. Written as DNA, the CDR3 is TGTGCCAGCAGTTTATTTGGCAGCGAGGACGGGTACGAGCAGTACTTC. This chain joins TRBV28 and TRBJ2-7; D gene ambiguous. V shed 1 base and J shed 4 bases, with 17 bases lying between them. Looked up from germline, CDR1 is MDHEN and CDR2 is SYDVKM. The CDR3 runs to 16 residues. The whole variable domain, filled in from reference TRBV28 and TRBJ2-7, reads DVKVTQSSRYLVKRTGEKVFLECVQDMDHENMFWYRQDPGLGLRLIYFSYDVKMKEKGDIPEGYSVSREKKERFSLILESASTNQTSMYLCASSLFGSEDGYEQYFGPGTRLTVT.

The sample holds a few counts of this clonotype. The rearrangement links TRBV24-1 to TRBJ2-7, with D possibly called TRBD1 or TRBD2 (5 bases each). The germline V gene encodes CDR1 KGHDR and CDR2 SFDVKD. The CDR3 is made up of 17 amino acids. Deletions cut 3 bases from V and 6 bases from J, with 23 bases between. For the CDR3, the DNA is TGTGCCACCAGTGATACCGGGGCAAGGGGCGTCTCCGGCGAGCAGTACTTC. This encodes CATSDTGARGVSGEQYF.

The rearrangement joins TRBV7-9 to TRBJ2-7, with 13 bases fitting TRBD2. The germline V gene has CDR1 SEHNR and CDR2 FQNEAQ (reference sequence). The CDR3 has 19 residues. Trimming took 4 bases from V and 0 from J; bases not matched to a gene: 12. CDR3 residues: CASSSTIGGTSGISYEQYF. The CDR3, as DNA: TGTGCCAGCAGCTCTACAATAGGGGGGACTAGCGGGATCTCCTACGAGCAGTACTTC.

This clonotype was observed a few times. The rearrangement joins TRBV27 to TRBJ1-1; D ambiguous. The CDR3 consists of 15 residues. The V gene lost 5 bases and the J gene lost 1 base, with 14 bases spanning the gap. CDR1 MNHEY and CDR2 SMNVEV come from the germline V gene (reference sequence). CDR3 nucleotide sequence: TGTGCCAGCAGTCCATATCGACTGCGGAACACTGAAGCTTTCTTT. Its protein product is CASSPYRLRNTEAFF.

Written as DNA, the CDR3 is TGTGCCAGCAACAGCGAACCAACCTACGAGCAGTACTTC. It encodes CASNSEPTYEQYF. This chain joins TRBV28 and TRBJ2-7; D is undetermined. Trimming cost V 7 bases and J 2 bases, with 12 bases left between them. CDR3 length equals 13 residues. Germline lookup yields CDR1 MDHEN and CDR2 SYDVKM.

This clonotype was observed a handful of times. The gene calls are TRBV9 and TRBJ1-2, with TRBD1 matching over 9 bases. The V gene end was trimmed by 0 bases and the J gene end by 3 bases; junction bases not matched to a gene: 0. The V gene's germline CDR1 is SGDLS and CDR2 YYNGEE. The CDR3 is 14 residues long. Written as DNA, the CDR3 is TGTGCCAGCAGCGTAGGACAGGGGGACTATGGCTACACCTTC. Translated, it gives CASSVGQGDYGYTF.

This clonotype was counted between two and nine times. This chain's CDR3 is CATTLDLTYNEQFF. The CDR3 DNA follows: TGTGCCACCACCCTGGACCTCACCTACAATGAGCAGTTCTTC. The V and J genes are TRBV15 and TRBJ2-1; D not certain. The CDR3 runs to 14 residues. Germline assignment: CDR1 LNHNV and CDR2 YYDKDF (reference sequence). V gave up 7 bases and J gave up 2 bases, with 12 bases separating them.

By share, this clonotype counts as medium-sized (0.01 to 0.1%). This sequence joins TRBV7-8 and TRBJ1-1; 8 nucleotides line up with TRBD1. The length of the CDR3 is 13 residues. V trimming: 2 bases; J trimming: 4 bases; junction bases outside the gene matches: 0. CDR1 is SGHVS, CDR2 FQNEAQ, per germline. CDR3 sequence: CASSLTGGTEAFF. CDR3 bases: TGTGCCAGCAGCTTAACAGGGGGCACTGAAGCTTTCTTT.

Note on this clonotype: At one of its ends the junction is not consistent with the germline gene, which may arise from a read error. The rearrangement joins TRBV7-7 to TRBJ2-1, with no clear D. The CDR3 has 13 amino acids. Germline V gene sequence: CDR1 SSHAT, CDR2 FNYEAQ (reference sequence). As DNA, the CDR3 is TGTGCTAGCAGCTTAAGCTTAGTGAATGAGCAGTTCTTC. This sequence encodes CASSLSLVNEQFF.

This clonotype was counted only a few times. The CDR3 is CSASGGSSSYEQYF. The DNA of the CDR3 is TGCAGTGCTTCAGGGGGCTCAAGCTCCTACGAGCAGTACTTC. The V gene is TRBV20-1, the J gene TRBJ2-7; TRBD1 agrees at 8 bases. The length of the CDR3 is 14 residues. With V trimmed by 5 bases and J by 0 bases, 6 bases remained unmatched. The germline V gene has CDR1 DFQATT and CDR2 SNEGSKA (reference sequence).

The chain recombines TRBV7-2 with TRBJ2-7, with TRBD2 matching 9 bases. CDR3 length: 14 amino acids. Germline V CDR1 and CDR2: SGHTA, FQGNSA. With V trimmed by 5 bases and J by 0 bases, 2 bases remained unmatched. In DNA form, the CDR3 reads TGTGCCAGCAGCAATAGCGGGGGCTCCTACGAGCAGTACTTC. Its protein product is CASSNSGGSYEQYF.

The rearrangement links TRBV7-3 to TRBJ2-2; 7 bases match TRBD1. The CDR3 is made up of 17 amino acids. Trimming cost V 6 bases and J 3 bases; bases outside gene matches: 13. Germline CDR1 SGHTA, CDR2 FQGTGA. The CDR3 sequence is CASSFRDRVSDTGELFF. As DNA, the CDR3 is TGTGCCAGCAGTTTTAGAGACAGGGTATCGGACACCGGGGAGCTGTTTTTT.

This chain connects TRBV14 to TRBJ1-1; tentatively, D is TRBD1 (5 bases). CDR3 length equals 13 residues. The V gene's germline CDR1 is SGHDN and CDR2 FVKESK. V was pared by 5 bases and J by 2 bases, with 9 bases between. This CDR3 is CASSSGANTEAFF. The CDR3, as DNA: TGTGCCAGCAGCTCTGGGGCTAACACTGAAGCTTTCTTT.

The chain combines TRBV4-2 with TRBJ2-5; 7 bases map to TRBD2. The CDR3 is 15 amino acids. Per germline, CDR1 LGHNA and CDR2 YNFKEQ. The V segment lost 0 bases and the J segment 9 bases; nucleotides outside the gene matches: 10. This CDR3 reads CASSQEWTSRGAQYF. The CDR3 bases are TGTGCCAGCAGCCAAGAATGGACATCACGGGGGGCCCAGTACTTC.

This clonotype was detected a few times. The genes are TRBV24-1 and TRBJ2-1, with 7 bases identical to TRBD2. Losses at the gene ends were 1 base for V and 8 bases for J; bases not matched to a gene: 7. CDR3 length: 15 amino acids. The germline V gene has CDR1 KGHDR and CDR2 SFDVKD. Here the CDR3 DNA reads TGTGCCACCAGTGATTTCGGGGGAGGGGACGATGAGCAGTTCTTC. Protein product: CATSDFGGGDDEQFF.

CDR3 protein: CASSSTGTGSWETQYF. In DNA, the CDR3 is TGTGCCAGCAGTTCGACCGGGACAGGGTCGTGGGAGACCCAGTACTTC. This sequence joins TRBV6-5 and TRBJ2-5; 9 nucleotides agree with TRBD1. V trimming: 4 bases; J trimming: 5 bases; junction bases outside the gene matches: 11. CDR3 length: 16 residues. CDR1 MNHEY and CDR2 SVGAGI come from the germline V gene.

This clonotype was counted only a few times. The chain joins TRBV11-3 to TRBJ1-1; 7 bases are shared with TRBD1. The trim removed 3 bases at V and 6 bases at J, leaving 4 bases unmatched. The length of the CDR3 is 13 residues. CDR1 is SGHNT, CDR2 YENEEA, per germline. The CDR3: CASSFVGQAEAFF. CDR3 nucleotides: TGTGCCAGCAGCTTCGTCGGACAGGCTGAAGCTTTCTTT.

The rearrangement uses TRBV6-2 or TRBV6-3 and TRBJ2-7, with 9 bases lining up with TRBD1. This CDR3 is built from 16 residues. Germline loops: CDR1 MNHEY, CDR2 SVGEGT. The trim removed 6 bases at V and 2 bases at J, leaving 11 bases unmatched. In nucleotides, the CDR3 is TGTGCCAGCAGCTACGAGGCGGGACAGGGAACCTACGAGCAGTACTTC. Protein product: CASSYEAGQGTYEQYF.

The chain carries TRBV12-3 or TRBV12-4 and TRBJ2-7, with 7 bases aligning to TRBD1. Trimming took 4 bases from V and 2 from J; bases not matched to a gene: 11. The CDR3 runs 16 residues. DNA for the CDR3: TGTGCCAGCAGTTCCCGGACAGGCCTTAACCCCTACGAGCAGTACTTC. It translates to CASSSRTGLNPYEQYF.